Presented here are 27 T cell receptor beta chains from one specimen sequenced in a study of identifying expanded T cells in peripheral blood. TCRdb's copy holds only in-frame clones and misses some; the assay was immunoSEQ multiplex PCR. The sample yields roughly 120,000 clones, about 88% seen once. The sample consisted of blood. These receptors originate from a person aged 18 to 70 in good health.

The chain recombines TRBV2 with TRBJ1-1; 7 bases match TRBD1. V shed 5 bases, J shed 7 bases, and the junction held 16 bases outside the gene matches. Germline assignment: CDR1 SNHLY and CDR2 FYNNEI. The length of the CDR3 is 16 residues. CDR3 sequence (DNA): TGTGCCAGCAGTCAAACATTCCCGGGACAGAAGGGTGAAGCTTTCTTT. Its protein product is CASSQTFPGQKGEAFF.

V usage is TRBV5-8 and J usage is TRBJ2-1; the D is unclear. This CDR3 spans 14 amino acids. With 4 bases removed from V and 8 bases from J, the gap between germline ends came to 16 bases. Per germline, CDR1 SGHTS and CDR2 YDEGEE. The CDR3 nucleotides are TGTGCCAGCAGCAGGGTAGGGTTCAACGATGAGCAGTTCTTC. Translating it yields CASSRVGFNDEQFF. The variable domain in full, with the rest retrieved from reference TRBV5-8 and TRBJ2-1, is EAGVTQSPTHLIKTRGQQATLRCSPISGHTSVYWYQQALGLGLQFLLWYDEGEERNRGNFPPRFSGRQFPNYSSELNVNALELEDSALYLCASSRVGFNDEQFFGPGTRLTVL.

V gene TRBV18 combines with J gene TRBJ2-1, with D possibly TRBD2 on 5 matching bases. The V gene's germline CDR1 is KGHSH and CDR2 LQKENI. V was shortened by 4 bases and J by 0 bases, with 10 bases between the two germline ends. This CDR3 is built from 15 residues. As DNA, the CDR3 is TGTGCCAGCTCACTAGCTGACTACTCCTACAATGAGCAGTTCTTC. It is translated as CASSLADYSYNEQFF.

A single count supports this clone. This chain links TRBV27 with TRBJ2-7; 10 bases agree with TRBD1. J gave up 2 bases and V 5 bases, and 12 bases lay outside the gene matches. Germline V lookup: CDR1 MNHEY, CDR2 SMNVEV (reference sequence). The length of the CDR3 is 17 residues. The CDR3 region has the DNA TGTGCCAGCAGTCCGCGACCGGGACAGGGGAATCCCTACGAGCAGTACTTC. This codes for CASSPRPGQGNPYEQYF.

J is TRBJ1-5 and V is TRBV6-1, with D hard to call. V was clipped by 8 bases and J by 0 bases, with 8 bases between them. The CDR3 runs 13 residues. Germline V gene lookup returns CDR1 MNHNS and CDR2 SASEGT. The DNA for the CDR3 is TGTGCCAGCCGGGCGTATAGCAATCAGCCCCAGCATTTT. It codes for CASRAYSNQPQHF.

The J gene is TRBJ1-3, the V gene TRBV7-9; D is undetermined. Trimming left V 2 bases short and J 2 bases short, with 10 bases between. The CDR3 loop spans 15 amino acids. Germline V lookup: CDR1 SEHNR, CDR2 FQNEAQ (reference sequence). CDR3 coding DNA: TGTGCCAGCAGCTTACTTAGCGGTGCTGGAAACACCATATATTTT. It is translated as CASSLLSGAGNTIYF.

This sequence joins TRBV28 and TRBJ2-7; 7 bases match TRBD2. The trim removed 6 bases at V and 1 base at J, leaving 12 bases unmatched. The germline gives CDR1 MDHEN, CDR2 SYDVKM. The CDR3 runs to 16 residues. The CDR3 reads CASSRGGASGSYEQYF. In DNA form, the CDR3 reads TGTGCCAGCAGCCGGGGCGGGGCTAGCGGTTCCTACGAGCAGTACTTC.

V and J are TRBV10-1 and TRBJ2-2; TRBD2 matches at 10 bases. The length of the CDR3 is 17 residues. J lost 5 bases, V lost 2 bases, and 8 bases had no gene match. The germline gives CDR1 WNHNN, CDR2 SYGVQD (reference sequence). CDR3 sequence (DNA): TGCGCCAGCAGTGAGATTGAAGGACTAGCGGATACCGGGGAGCTGTTTTTT. The encoded protein is CASSEIEGLADTGELFF.

The chain employs TRBV10-3 and TRBJ2-7; 10 bases fit TRBD2. This CDR3 contains 15 residues. Trimming removed 6 bases from V and 0 bases from J; junction bases left unmatched: 5. CDR1 is ENHRY, CDR2 SYGVKD, per germline. Written as DNA, the CDR3 is TGTGCCATCAGCGATAGCGGGGGGAGCTCCTACGAGCAGTACTTC. Translated: CAISDSGGSSYEQYF.

CDR3 sequence reads: CASSHGGRDYGVNEQFF. The DNA for the CDR3 is TGTGCCAGCAGCCACGGTGGACGGGACTACGGTGTCAATGAGCAGTTCTTC. The rearrangement uses TRBV28 and TRBJ2-1, with 7 bases identical to TRBD2. This CDR3 spans 17 amino acids. CDR1 is MDHEN and CDR2 is SYDVKM in the germline V gene. The V and J ends lost 6 bases and 6 bases, in that order; junction bases with no gene match: 17.

The chain joins TRBV6-5 to TRBJ2-2; 7 bases fit TRBD2. The CDR3 runs to 16 residues. The junction had 4 bases not matched to a gene; V was cut back by 2 bases and J by 1 base. From germline, CDR1 is MNHEY and CDR2 SVGAGI. CDR3 in amino acids: CASSYGGGGNTGELFF. The CDR3 region has the DNA TGTGCCAGCAGTTACGGTGGCGGGGGGAACACCGGGGAGCTGTTTTTT.

This clone was detected only once. The chain links TRBV9 to TRBJ1-2, with 7 nucleotides matching TRBD1. This CDR3 has 14 residues. Germline values: CDR1 SGDLS, CDR2 YYNGEE. Losses at the gene ends were 2 bases for V and 3 bases for J; bases not matched to a gene: 4. The CDR3 nucleotides are TGTGCCAGCAGCGTTGGGACAGCCGACTATGGCTACACCTTC. Amino acid sequence: CASSVGTADYGYTF. Using reference TRBV9 and TRBJ1-2 for the parts outside the CDR3, the full variable domain is DSGVTQTPKHLITATGQRVTLRCSPRSGDLSVYWYQQSLDQGLQFLIQYYNGEERAKGNILERFSAQQFPDLHSELNLSSLELGDSALYFCASSVGTADYGYTFGSGTRLTVV.

This chain joins TRBV9 and TRBJ1-6; weak D call: TRBD1 (6 bases). V was clipped by 3 bases and J by 5 bases, with 15 bases between them. CDR1 is SGDLS and CDR2 is YYNGEE in the germline V gene. The CDR3 runs to 16 residues. The CDR3 reads CASSGGRTDHNSPLHF. DNA of the CDR3: TGTGCCAGCAGCGGGGGTAGGACAGACCATAATTCACCCCTCCACTTT.

The chain is built from TRBV27 and TRBJ2-2; TRBD1 agrees at 8 bases. Germline V gene lookup returns CDR1 MNHEY and CDR2 SMNVEV (reference sequence). This CDR3 spans 13 amino acids. V lost 6 bases and J lost 8; bases outside the gene matches: 5. Here the CDR3 DNA reads TGTGCCAGCAGGTGGACAGGGAAGGGGGAGCTGTTTTTT. Encoded protein: CASRWTGKGELFF.

This clone showed up just once. The chain is built from TRBV2 and TRBJ1-2; D not resolved. The V gene lost 5 bases and the J gene lost 4 bases, with 14 bases spanning the gap. Germline V gene data show CDR1 as SNHLY and CDR2 as FYNNEI. This CDR3 has 14 amino acids. CDR3 DNA sequence: TGTGCCAGCAGTTCAGGACCTGGGAGCTATGGCTACACCTTC. Translation: CASSSGPGSYGYTF.

The V gene is TRBV4-1, the J gene TRBJ2-5; TRBD1 might be the D (6 bases). Trimming stripped 4 bases from V and 4 bases from J, with 13 bases between. The CDR3 contains 14 residues. Germline V gene sequence: CDR1 MGHRA, CDR2 YSYEKL. This chain's CDR3 is CASSPQGQRETQYF. The CDR3 nucleotides read TGCGCCAGCAGCCCCCAGGGGCAGCGAGAGACCCAGTACTTC.

The chain recombines TRBV7-3 with TRBJ2-6, with TRBD1 matching 10 bases. Germline CDR1 and CDR2: SGHTA and FQGTGA. This CDR3 has 18 amino acids. Trimming took 5 bases from V and 0 from J; bases not matched to a gene: 7. In DNA, the CDR3 is TGTGCCAGCAGCCCCCGACAGGGGGCCATCTCTGGGGCCAACGTCCTGACTTTC. Amino acid sequence: CASSPRQGAISGANVLTF.

The chain combines TRBV29-1 with TRBJ2-1; D is ambiguous. The V and J ends lost 7 bases and 9 bases respectively, with 10 bases between them. This CDR3 is built from 10 residues. Per the germline V gene, CDR1 is SQVTM and CDR2 is ANQGSEA. The CDR3 bases are TGCAGCGGCTTGACTGGTGAGCAGTTCTTC. It encodes CSGLTGEQFF.

The chain recombines TRBV5-8 with TRBJ1-1; 10 nucleotides match TRBD1. The CDR3 consists of 16 residues. Trimming cost V 4 bases and J 5 bases; bases outside gene matches: 11. The germline CDR1 and CDR2 sequences are SGHTS and YDEGEE. The CDR3 loop is CASSRPDRGRRTEAFF. In DNA form, the CDR3 reads TGTGCCAGCAGCCGACCAGACAGGGGGCGGAGGACTGAAGCTTTCTTT.

The gene calls are TRBV18 and TRBJ2-7; D might be TRBD1 or TRBD2, each matching 5 bases. V shed 4 bases and J shed 0 bases, with 7 bases lying between them. This CDR3 has 13 amino acids. CDR1 is KGHSH and CDR2 is LQKENI in the germline V gene. The CDR3 sequence is CASSQGSSYEQYF. The CDR3 coding sequence is TGTGCCAGCTCACAGGGGAGCTCCTACGAGCAGTACTTC.

The J gene is TRBJ2-7, the V gene TRBV7-9; a possible D gene is TRBD1 (6 bases). Trimming cost V 2 bases and J 4 bases, with 9 bases left between them. CDR1 and CDR2 (germline): SEHNR, FQNEAQ (reference sequence). The length of the CDR3 is 13 residues. The CDR3 protein is CASSLLQGYEQYF. The CDR3 DNA reads as TGTGCCAGCAGCTTACTACAGGGATACGAGCAGTACTTC.

This clone showed up many times. This chain links TRBV19 with TRBJ2-7, with TRBD1 matching over 9 bases. Looked up from germline, CDR1 is LNHDA and CDR2 is SQIVND (reference sequence). The V gene end was trimmed by 4 bases and the J gene end by 1 base; junction bases not matched to a gene: 2. This CDR3 comprises 14 residues. In DNA form, the CDR3 reads TGTGCCAGTAGTAGGGACAGGGCGTCCTACGAGCAGTACTTC. It encodes CASSRDRASYEQYF.

The chain carries TRBV14 and TRBJ2-3; TRBD2 matches at 7 bases. CDR1 SGHDN and CDR2 FVKESK come from the germline V gene. V lost 1 base to trimming and J lost 0 bases; unmatched junction nucleotides: 10. This CDR3 contains 18 residues. The CDR3 here is CASSQGTGLGLSTDTQYF. DNA for the CDR3: TGTGCCAGCAGCCAAGGGACCGGACTAGGCCTAAGCACAGATACGCAGTATTTT.

In its sample, this clone was seen once. V gene TRBV27 combines with J gene TRBJ1-1; maybe TRBD1 (5 bases). V was trimmed by 6 bases and J by 4 bases, leaving 12 bases between them. This CDR3 comprises 13 residues. Germline V gene data show CDR1 as MNHEY and CDR2 as SMNVEV (reference sequence). For the CDR3, the DNA is TGTGCCAGCAGCCCCAGGGAGACCACTGAAGCTTTCTTT. Translated, it gives CASSPRETTEAFF.

This chain connects TRBV7-2 to TRBJ2-1, with D perhaps being TRBD1 or TRBD2 (6 bases each). V was shortened by 8 bases and J by 9 bases, with 20 bases between the two germline ends. CDR1 is SGHTA and CDR2 is FQGNSA in the germline V gene. This CDR3 is built from 14 residues. CDR3 nucleotide sequence: TGTGCCAGCTGCAGAACGGGGGCGGCAGGTGAGCAGTTCTTC. Protein: CASCRTGAAGEQFF.

The V and J genes are TRBV7-9 and TRBJ1-3; D gene unclear. Per the germline V gene, CDR1 is SEHNR and CDR2 is FQNEAQ (reference sequence). The CDR3 length is 17 residues. V shed 3 bases and J shed 0 bases, with 15 bases lying between them. The CDR3 nucleotides read TGTGCCAGCAGCTTCGGGCCGGCCTCACTCTCTGGAAACACCATATATTTT. Amino acid sequence: CASSFGPASLSGNTIYF.

V usage is TRBV20-1 and J usage is TRBJ1-1; unclear D gene. V was pared by 4 bases and J by 2 bases, with 5 bases between. Germline CDR1 is DFQATT and CDR2 is SNEGSKA (reference sequence). The CDR3 runs to 11 residues. The CDR3 DNA is TGCAGTGCTACTTATAACACTGAAGCTTTCTTT. This encodes CSATYNTEAFF.